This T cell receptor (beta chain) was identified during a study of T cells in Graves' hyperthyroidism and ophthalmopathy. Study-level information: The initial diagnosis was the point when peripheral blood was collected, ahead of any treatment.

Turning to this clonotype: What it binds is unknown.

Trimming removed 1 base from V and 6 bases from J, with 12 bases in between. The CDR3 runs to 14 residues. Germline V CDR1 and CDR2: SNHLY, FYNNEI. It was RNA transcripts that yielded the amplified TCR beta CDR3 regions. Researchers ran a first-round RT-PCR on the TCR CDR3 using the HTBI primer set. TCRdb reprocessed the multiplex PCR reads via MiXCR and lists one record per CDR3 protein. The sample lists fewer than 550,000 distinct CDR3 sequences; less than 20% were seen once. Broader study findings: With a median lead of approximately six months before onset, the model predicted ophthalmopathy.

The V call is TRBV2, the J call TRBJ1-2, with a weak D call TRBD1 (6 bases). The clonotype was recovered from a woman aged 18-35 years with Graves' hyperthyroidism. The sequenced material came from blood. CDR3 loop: CASSEGGGKDGYTF. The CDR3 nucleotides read TGTGCCAGCAGTGAAGGAGGGGGTAAGGATGGCTACACCTTC.